Following are 11 T cell receptor beta chains from one sample sequenced in a study of radiotherapy plus CTLA-4 blockade in lung cancer. TCRdb's table, derived via immunoSEQ multiplex PCR, lists solely in-frame clones and lacks some. The repertoire consists of around 24,000 clones, with roughly 73% occurring once and the leading ten covering roughly 3.7%. The sample was peripheral blood, taken from a patient treated with radiotherapy plus ipilimumab. The receptors originated from a human donor with non-small cell lung cancer who had stable disease on radiotherapy plus ipilimumab.

The V call is TRBV2, the J call TRBJ2-3; 9 bases match TRBD1. The CDR3 runs 15 residues. Germline values: CDR1 SNHLY, CDR2 FYNNEI. The trim removed 4 bases at V and 3 bases at J, leaving 5 bases unmatched. The CDR3 reads CASSATGGGTDTQYF. The CDR3 region has the DNA TGTGCCAGCAGTGCTACAGGGGGCGGAACAGATACGCAGTATTTT.

V and J are TRBV19 and TRBJ1-1; D not certain. This CDR3 is 14 amino acids long. V lost 2 bases and J 0 bases, leaving 7 bases between the germline ends. Germline assignment: CDR1 LNHDA and CDR2 SQIVND (reference sequence). CDR3 bases: TGTGCCAGTAGTATAACACTCATGAACACTGAAGCTTTCTTT. Translated: CASSITLMNTEAFF.

This clone has only one observation. At one boundary the junction diverges from the germline segment, which might be a read error. The CDR3 nucleotides are TGTGCCAGCAGCTTCGATCCAGGGCCCCCATCGAGGAATTTT. Translation: CASSFDPGPPSRNF. The V and J genes are TRBV7-2 and TRBJ2-3; perhaps TRBD1 as D (5 bases). Germline values: CDR1 SGHTA, CDR2 FQGNSA. CDR3 size: 14 residues.

This clone was seen just once. In DNA form, the CDR3 reads TGTGCCAGCAGCGTAGCCCTGGGGTGGCAAGAGACCCAGTACTTC. It encodes CASSVALGWQETQYF. V gene TRBV9 combines with J gene TRBJ2-5; D is unresolved. Looked up from germline, CDR1 is SGDLS and CDR2 is YYNGEE. The CDR3 length is 15 residues. Trimming shortened V by 0 bases and J by 2 bases, and 11 bases separated the two germline ends. Based on the CDR3 plus reference TRBV9 and TRBJ2-5, the full variable domain is DSGVTQTPKHLITATGQRVTLRCSPRSGDLSVYWYQQSLDQGLQFLIQYYNGEERAKGNILERFSAQQFPDLHSELNLSSLELGDSALYFCASSVALGWQETQYFGPGTRLLVL.

This clone appeared a single time. This chain links TRBV28 with TRBJ2-1; D may correspond to TRBD1 or TRBD2 (5 bases each). Trimming removed 3 bases from V and 8 bases from J, with 17 bases in between. Germline CDR1 and CDR2: MDHEN and SYDVKM. The CDR3 is made up of 15 amino acids. The CDR3 here is CASSFGASIYDEQFF. The CDR3 DNA reads as TGTGCCAGCAGTTTCGGGGCTAGCATCTATGATGAGCAGTTCTTC.

This chain joins TRBV28 and TRBJ2-7, with 12 bases identical to TRBD2. V lost 5 bases and J lost 1; bases outside the gene matches: 18. CDR1 is MDHEN, CDR2 SYDVKM, per germline. The CDR3 runs 20 residues. The DNA for the CDR3 is TGTGCCAGCAGTACTCGGACTAGCGGGACACCGAGTTGGACATCCTACGAGCAGTACTTC. This codes for CASSTRTSGTPSWTSYEQYF.

This chain uses TRBV5-1 with TRBJ2-2; D is unclear. Trimming left V 3 bases short and J 4 bases short, with 4 bases between. The CDR3 consists of 12 residues. Germline CDR1 and CDR2: SGHRS and YFSETQ. CDR3 coding DNA: TGCGCCAGCAGCTGGAGCACCGGGGAGCTGTTTTTT. This translates into CASSWSTGELFF. Variable domain in full (rest from reference TRBV5-1 and TRBJ2-2): KAGVTQTPRYLIKTRGQQVTLSCSPISGHRSVSWYQQTPGQGLQFLFEYFSETQRNKGNFPGRFSGRQFSNSRSEMNVSTLELGDSALYLCASSWSTGELFFGEGSRLTVL.

The rearrangement links TRBV9 to TRBJ2-5, with D hard to call. The tail of the sequence fits TRBJ2-7 better, so the J call may be wrong. The CDR3 loop spans 15 amino acids. Germline V gene lookup returns CDR1 SGDLS and CDR2 YYNGEE. The DNA of the CDR3 is TGTGCCAGCAGCGTAGGTGCATTGCACACCTACGAGCAGTACTTC. It encodes CASSVGALHTYEQYF.

This clone came up once. A junction boundary mismatches the germline segment, possibly from a read error. J is TRBJ2-1 and V is TRBV7-7; no reliable D call. There are 15 residues in the CDR3. Germline loops: CDR1 SSHAT, CDR2 FNYEAQ (reference sequence). The CDR3 DNA follows: TGTGCTAGCAGCTTAGGGTGGGGATCCAACAATGAGCAGTTCTTC. Its translation: CASSLGWGSNNEQFF.

The chain employs TRBV2 and TRBJ2-1, with D possibly TRBD1 on 6 matching bases. Per the germline V gene, CDR1 is SNHLY and CDR2 is FYNNEI. The CDR3 has 16 residues. The V and J ends lost 3 bases and 3 bases respectively, with 15 bases between them. The DNA of the CDR3 is TGTGCCAGCAGTGAGGGACACCCTAAATACTACAATGAGCAGTTCTTC. Translated, it gives CASSEGHPKYYNEQFF.

The chain uses TRBV5-1 and TRBJ2-2; the match to TRBD2 covers 12 bases. The CDR3 is 16 amino acids. Germline V CDR1 and CDR2: SGHRS, YFSETQ. Trimming took 0 bases from V and 5 from J; bases not matched to a gene: 2. The DNA for the CDR3 is TGCGCCAGCAGCTTGGGACTAGCGGGAGTTACCGGGGAGCTGTTTTTT. Protein product: CASSLGLAGVTGELFF.